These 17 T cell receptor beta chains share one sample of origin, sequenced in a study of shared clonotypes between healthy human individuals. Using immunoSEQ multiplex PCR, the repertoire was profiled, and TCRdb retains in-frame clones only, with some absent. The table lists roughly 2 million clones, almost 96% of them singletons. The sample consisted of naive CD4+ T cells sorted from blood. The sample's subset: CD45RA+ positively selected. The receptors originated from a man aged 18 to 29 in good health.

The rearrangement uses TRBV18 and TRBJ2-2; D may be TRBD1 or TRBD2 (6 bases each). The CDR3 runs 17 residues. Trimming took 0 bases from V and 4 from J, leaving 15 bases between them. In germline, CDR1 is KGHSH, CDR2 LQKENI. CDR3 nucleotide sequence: TGTGCCAGCTCACCACCGGTTTCCGGGGGCGGCACCGGGGAGCTGTTTTTT. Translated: CASSPPVSGGGTGELFF.

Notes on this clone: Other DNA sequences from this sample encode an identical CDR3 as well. The DNA for the CDR3 is TGTGCCAGCAGTTTAGAGGTGTCTTCCTACGAGCAGTACTTC. Translating gives CASSLEVSSYEQYF. The rearrangement joins TRBV28 to TRBJ2-7; D unclear. Trimming left V 2 bases short and J 1 base short, with 9 bases between. The CDR3 is 14 amino acids. Germline values: CDR1 MDHEN, CDR2 SYDVKM. Full variable domain (missing parts from reference TRBV28 and TRBJ2-7): DVKVTQSSRYLVKRTGEKVFLECVQDMDHENMFWYRQDPGLGLRLIYFSYDVKMKEKGDIPEGYSVSREKKERFSLILESASTNQTSMYLCASSLEVSSYEQYFGPGTRLTVT.

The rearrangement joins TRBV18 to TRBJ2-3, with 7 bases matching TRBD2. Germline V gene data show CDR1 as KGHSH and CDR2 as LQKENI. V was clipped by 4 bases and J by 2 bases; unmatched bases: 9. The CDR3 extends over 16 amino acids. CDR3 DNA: TGTGCCAGCTCACGTACGATACTAGCGAACACAGATACGCAGTATTTT. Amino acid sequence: CASSRTILANTDTQYF.

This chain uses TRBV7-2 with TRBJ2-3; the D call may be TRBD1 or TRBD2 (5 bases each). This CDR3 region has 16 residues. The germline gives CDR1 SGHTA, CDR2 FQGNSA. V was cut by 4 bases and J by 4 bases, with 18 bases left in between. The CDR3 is CASSSPRGGPADTQYF. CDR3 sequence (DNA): TGTGCCAGCAGCTCCCCCCGGGGCGGCCCCGCAGATACGCAGTATTTT.

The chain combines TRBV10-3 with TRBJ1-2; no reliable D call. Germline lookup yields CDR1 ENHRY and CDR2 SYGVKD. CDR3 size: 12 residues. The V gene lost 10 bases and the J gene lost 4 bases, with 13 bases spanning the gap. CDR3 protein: CATVGSLYGYTF. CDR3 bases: TGTGCCACCGTAGGAAGCCTCTATGGCTACACCTTC.

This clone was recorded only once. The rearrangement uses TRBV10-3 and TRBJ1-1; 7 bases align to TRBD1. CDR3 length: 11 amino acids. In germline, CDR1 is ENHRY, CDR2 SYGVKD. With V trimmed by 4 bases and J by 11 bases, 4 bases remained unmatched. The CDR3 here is CAISGDRVAFF. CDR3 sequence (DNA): TGTGCCATCAGTGGGGACAGAGTGGCTTTCTTT.

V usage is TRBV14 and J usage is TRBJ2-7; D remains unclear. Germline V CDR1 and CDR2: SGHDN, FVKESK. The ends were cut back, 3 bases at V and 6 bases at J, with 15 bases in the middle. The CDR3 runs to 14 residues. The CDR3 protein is CASSQNLGDSEQYF. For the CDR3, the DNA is TGTGCCAGCAGCCAGAACCTTGGAGATAGCGAGCAGTACTTC.

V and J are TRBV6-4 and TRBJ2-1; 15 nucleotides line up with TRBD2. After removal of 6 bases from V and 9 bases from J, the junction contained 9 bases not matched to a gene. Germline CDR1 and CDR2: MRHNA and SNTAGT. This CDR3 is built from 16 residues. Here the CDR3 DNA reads TGTGCCAGCAGGAGGACTAGCGGGGGGGCCGAGGGTGAGCAGTTCTTC. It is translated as CASRRTSGGAEGEQFF.

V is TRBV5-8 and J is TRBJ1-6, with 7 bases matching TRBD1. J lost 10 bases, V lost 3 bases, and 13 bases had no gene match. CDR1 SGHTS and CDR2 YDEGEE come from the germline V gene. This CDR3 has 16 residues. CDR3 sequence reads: CASSSPSTGFRSPLHF. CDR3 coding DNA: TGTGCCAGCAGCTCGCCGTCGACAGGGTTTAGATCACCCCTCCACTTT.

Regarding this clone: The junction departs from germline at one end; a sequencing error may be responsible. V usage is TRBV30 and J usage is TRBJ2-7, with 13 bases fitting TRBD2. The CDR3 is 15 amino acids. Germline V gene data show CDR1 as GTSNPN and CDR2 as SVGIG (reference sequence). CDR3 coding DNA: TGTGCCTGGAGTCGAATCGGACTAGCGGGAGTCCCCCACAACTTC. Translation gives CAWSRIGLAGVPHNF.

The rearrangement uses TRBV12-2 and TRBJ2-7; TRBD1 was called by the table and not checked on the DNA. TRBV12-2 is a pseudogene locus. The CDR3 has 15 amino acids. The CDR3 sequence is CASRFLAGVTYEQYF. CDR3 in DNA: TGTGCAAGTCGCTTCCTAGCAGGGGTAACCTACGAGCAGTACTTC.

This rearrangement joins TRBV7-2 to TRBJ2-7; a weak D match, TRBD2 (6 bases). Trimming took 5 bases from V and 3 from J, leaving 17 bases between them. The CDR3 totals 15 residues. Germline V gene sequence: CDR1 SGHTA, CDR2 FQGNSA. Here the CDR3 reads CASSPPLAFLYEQYF. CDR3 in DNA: TGTGCCAGCAGCCCCCCTCTAGCGTTCCTCTACGAGCAGTACTTC.

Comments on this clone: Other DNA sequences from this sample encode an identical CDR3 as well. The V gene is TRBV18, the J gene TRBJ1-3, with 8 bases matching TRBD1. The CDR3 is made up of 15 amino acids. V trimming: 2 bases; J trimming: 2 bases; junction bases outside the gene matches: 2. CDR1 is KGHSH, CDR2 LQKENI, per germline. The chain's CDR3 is CASSPGTGPGNTIYF. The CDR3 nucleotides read TGTGCCAGCTCACCAGGGACAGGCCCTGGAAACACCATATATTTT.

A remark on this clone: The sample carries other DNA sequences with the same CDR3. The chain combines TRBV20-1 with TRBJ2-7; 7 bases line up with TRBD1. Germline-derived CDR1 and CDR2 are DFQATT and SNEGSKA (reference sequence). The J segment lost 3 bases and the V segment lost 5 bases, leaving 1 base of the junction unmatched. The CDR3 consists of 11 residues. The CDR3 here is CSARQGYEQYF. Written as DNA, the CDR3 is TGCAGTGCTCGACAGGGCTACGAGCAGTACTTC.

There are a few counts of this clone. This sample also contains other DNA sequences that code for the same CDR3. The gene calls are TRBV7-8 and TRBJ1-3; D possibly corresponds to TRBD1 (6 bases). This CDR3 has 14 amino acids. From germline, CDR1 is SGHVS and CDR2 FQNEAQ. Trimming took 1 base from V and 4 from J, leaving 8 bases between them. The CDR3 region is CASSLGTAGNTIYF. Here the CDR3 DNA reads TGTGCCAGCAGCTTAGGGACAGCCGGAAACACCATATATTTT.

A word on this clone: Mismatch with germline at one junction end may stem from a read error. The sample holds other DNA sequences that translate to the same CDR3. The CDR3 DNA reads TGTGCCAGCAGCCTAGCCGGGGAGCTGTTTTTT. Translating gives CASSLAGELFF. The rearrangement links TRBV7-2 to TRBJ2-2; unclear D gene. Germline loops: CDR1 SGHTA, CDR2 FQGNSA. The CDR3 runs to 11 residues.

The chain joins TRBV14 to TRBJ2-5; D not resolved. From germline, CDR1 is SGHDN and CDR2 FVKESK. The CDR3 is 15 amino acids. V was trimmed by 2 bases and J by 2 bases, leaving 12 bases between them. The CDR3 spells CASSQLLGGQETQYF. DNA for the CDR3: TGTGCCAGCAGCCAACTGTTGGGCGGACAAGAGACCCAGTACTTC. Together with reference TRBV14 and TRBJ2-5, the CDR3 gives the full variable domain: EAGVTQFPSHSVIEKGQTVTLRCDPISGHDNLYWYRRVMGKEIKFLLHFVKESKQDESGMPNNRFLAERTGGTYSTLKVQPAELEDSGVYFCASSQLLGGQETQYFGPGTRLLVL.